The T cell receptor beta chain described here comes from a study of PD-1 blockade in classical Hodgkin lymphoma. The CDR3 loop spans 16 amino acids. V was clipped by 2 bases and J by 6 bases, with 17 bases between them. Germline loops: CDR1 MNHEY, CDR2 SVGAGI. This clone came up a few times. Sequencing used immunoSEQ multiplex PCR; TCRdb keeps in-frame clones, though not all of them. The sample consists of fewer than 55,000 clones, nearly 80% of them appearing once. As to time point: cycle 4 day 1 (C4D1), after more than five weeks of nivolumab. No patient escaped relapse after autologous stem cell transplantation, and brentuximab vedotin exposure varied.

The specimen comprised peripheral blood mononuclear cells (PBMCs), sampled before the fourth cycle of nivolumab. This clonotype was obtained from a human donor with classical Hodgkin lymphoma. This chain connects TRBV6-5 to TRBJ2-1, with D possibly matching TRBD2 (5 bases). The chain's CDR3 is CASSYGASNRGNEQFF. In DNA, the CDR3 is TGTGCCAGCAGTTACGGAGCTTCCAACCGGGGCAATGAGCAGTTCTTC.